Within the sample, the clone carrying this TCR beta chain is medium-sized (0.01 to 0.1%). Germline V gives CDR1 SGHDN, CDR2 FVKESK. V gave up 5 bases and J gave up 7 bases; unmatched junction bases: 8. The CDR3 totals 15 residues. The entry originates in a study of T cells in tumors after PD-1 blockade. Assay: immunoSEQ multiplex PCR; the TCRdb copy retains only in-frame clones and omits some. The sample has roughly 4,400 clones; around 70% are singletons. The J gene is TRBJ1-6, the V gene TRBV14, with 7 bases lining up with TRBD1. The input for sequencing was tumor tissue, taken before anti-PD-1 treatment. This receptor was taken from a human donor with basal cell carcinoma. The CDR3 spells CASSYGQALNSPLHF. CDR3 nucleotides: TGTGCCAGCAGCTATGGACAGGCTCTAAATTCACCCCTCCACTTT.